This TCR beta chain emerged from a study of regulatory T cells in long-lasting Graves disease. Study background: Antithyroid drug exposure in newly diagnosed Graves' patients had lasted under 3 months. Study-wide results and limits: Among the persistent patients, roughly 2,500 public clonotypes were shared, more than the 966 shared among new patients.

This sample's time point: newly diagnosed GD, antithyroid drugs for less than 3 months. From PBMCs, RNA was extracted and then used to make the TCR library. This clonotype came up many times. Its antigen is as yet unknown. For TCR beta, libraries came from iRepertoire HTBI primers and Arm-PCR of CDR3 regions. One entry per CDR3 protein results from TCRdb running MiXCR on the multiplex PCR reads. The sample has 400,000 to 500,000 distinct CDR3 sequences, about 15% seen once; the top ten hold over 15%. V trimming: 2 bases; J trimming: 0 bases; junction bases outside the gene matches: 3. The length of the CDR3 is 15 residues. The V gene's germline CDR1 is SGHTA and CDR2 FQGNSA. The sample was also reused in another study, on T cells in Graves' hyperthyroidism and ophthalmopathy. Turning to that study: Exclusion followed for patients with uncontrolled infection, other autoimmune disease, pregnancy or lactation. Clonotypes that were expanded in thyroid above 0.001 mostly appeared in blood too.

The sequence was collected from a woman aged 30 to 39 with Graves disease. The sample consisted of peripheral blood mononuclear cells (PBMCs), taken at new diagnosis, from a patient treated with antithyroid drugs. This chain links TRBV7-2 with TRBJ2-7; the match to TRBD2 covers 8 bases. CDR3 bases: TGTGCCAGCAGCTTACAAGCGGGGGACTCCTACGAGCAGTACTTC. This sequence encodes CASSLQAGDSYEQYF.